Listed below are T cell receptor beta chains from one sample, sequenced in a study of blood T cells in healthy people across ages. One entry per CDR3 protein results from TCRdb running MiXCR on the 5' RACE reads. The sample lists hundreds of thousands of distinct CDR3 sequences; roughly 20% were seen once. Sequenced input: blood. These receptors were collected from an older man in good health. Each CDR3 is given with its conserved first and last residue. The order of the fields is CDR3 protein, clone size, J gene, V gene. Only part of the rows carry a size: once, few, many, or a class if the clone is expanded.

CDR3: CASSWYPDNEQFF
size: NA
J: TRBJ2-1
V: TRBV7-2

CDR3: CSARTGRDEQYF
size: few
J: TRBJ2-7
V: TRBV20-1

CDR3: CASSPGLVGQETQYF
size: NA
J: TRBJ2-5
V: TRBV11-2

CDR3: CASSMWGGLNTEAFF
size: few
J: TRBJ1-1
V: TRBV19

CDR3: CASSKNRVRETQYF
size: NA
J: TRBJ2-5
V: TRBV28

CDR3: CATSRDSLAGGADTQYF
size: NA
J: TRBJ2-3
V: TRBV15

CDR3: CASSQEFISSGANVLTF
size: NA
J: TRBJ2-6
V: TRBV3-1

CDR3: CSAPGGSGFTDTQYF
size: NA
J: TRBJ2-3
V: TRBV20-1

CDR3: CASGPGQGNTGELFF
size: many
J: TRBJ2-2
V: TRBV5-1

CDR3: CASSFSSGVRGGQFF
size: NA
J: NA
V: TRBV12-3/TRBV12-4